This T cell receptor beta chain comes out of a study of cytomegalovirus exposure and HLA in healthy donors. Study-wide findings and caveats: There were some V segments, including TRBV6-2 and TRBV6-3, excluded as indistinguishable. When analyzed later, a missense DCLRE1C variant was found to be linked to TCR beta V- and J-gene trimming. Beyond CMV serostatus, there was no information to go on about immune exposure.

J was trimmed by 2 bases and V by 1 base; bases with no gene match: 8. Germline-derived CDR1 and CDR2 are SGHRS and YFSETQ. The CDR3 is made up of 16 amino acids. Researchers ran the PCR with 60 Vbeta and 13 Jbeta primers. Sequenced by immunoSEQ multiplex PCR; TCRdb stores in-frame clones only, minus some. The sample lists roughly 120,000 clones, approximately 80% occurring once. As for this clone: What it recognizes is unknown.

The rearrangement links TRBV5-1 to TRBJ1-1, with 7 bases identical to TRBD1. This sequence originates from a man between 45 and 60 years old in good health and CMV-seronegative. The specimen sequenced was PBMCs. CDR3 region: CASSLLQGTANTEAFF. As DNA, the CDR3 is TGCGCCAGCAGCTTGCTCCAGGGGACAGCCAACACTGAAGCTTTCTTT. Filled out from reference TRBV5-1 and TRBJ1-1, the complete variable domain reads KAGVTQTPRYLIKTRGQQVTLSCSPISGHRSVSWYQQTPGQGLQFLFEYFSETQRNKGNFPGRFSGRQFSNSRSEMNVSTLELGDSALYLCASSLLQGTANTEAFFGQGTRLTVV.